This T cell receptor beta chain was sequenced during a study of OX40 agonist ivuxolimab in advanced cancers. Some clones are missing from TCRdb's copy, which holds only in-frame ones; the method was immunoSEQ multiplex PCR. This sample yields 45,000 to 60,000 clones, of which around 84% are seen a single time; under 25% belongs to the top ten. V shed 1 base and J shed 6 bases, with 2 bases lying between them. CDR1 SGHKS and CDR2 YYEKEE come from the germline V gene (reference sequence). The CDR3 contains 11 residues. This clonotype was sampled from an adult with an advanced solid tumor such as melanoma, head and neck, liver or kidney cancer. The sample in question was CD4+ or CD8+ T cells sorted from blood, obtained in a trial of the OX40 agonist ivuxolimab. The rearrangement uses TRBV5-5 and TRBJ2-1; D gene unclear. The CDR3 spells CASSLPNEQFF. The CDR3 region has the DNA TGTGCCAGCAGCTTGCCCAATGAGCAGTTCTTC.